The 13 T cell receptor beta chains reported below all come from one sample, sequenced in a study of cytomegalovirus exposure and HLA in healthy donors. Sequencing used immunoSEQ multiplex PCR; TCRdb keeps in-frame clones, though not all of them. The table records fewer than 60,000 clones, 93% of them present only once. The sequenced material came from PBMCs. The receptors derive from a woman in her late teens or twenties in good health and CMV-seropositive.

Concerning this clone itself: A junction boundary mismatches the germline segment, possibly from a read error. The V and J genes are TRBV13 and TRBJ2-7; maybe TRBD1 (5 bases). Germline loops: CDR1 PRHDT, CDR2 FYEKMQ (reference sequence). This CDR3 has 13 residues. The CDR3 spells CASSLDMAGPLDF. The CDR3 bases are TGTGCCAGCAGTCTGGACATGGCAGGTCCTCTGGACTTC. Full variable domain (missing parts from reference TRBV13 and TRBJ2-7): AAGVIQSPRHLIKEKRETATLKCYPIPRHDTVYWYQQGPGQDPQFLISFYEKMQSDKGSIPDRFSAQQFSDYHSELNMSSLELGDSALYFCASSLDMAGPLDFGPGTRLTVT.

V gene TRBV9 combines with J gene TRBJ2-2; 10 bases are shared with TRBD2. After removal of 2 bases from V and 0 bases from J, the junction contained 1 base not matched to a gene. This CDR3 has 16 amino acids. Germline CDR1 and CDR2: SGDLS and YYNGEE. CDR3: CASSVLAGANTGELFF. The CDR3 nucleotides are TGTGCCAGCAGCGTCCTAGCGGGGGCGAACACCGGGGAGCTGTTTTTT.

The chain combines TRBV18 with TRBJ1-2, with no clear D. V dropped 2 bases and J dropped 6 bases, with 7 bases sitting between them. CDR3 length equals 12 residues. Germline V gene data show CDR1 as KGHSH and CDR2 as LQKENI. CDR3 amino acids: CASSPDMNGYTF. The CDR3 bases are TGTGCCAGCTCACCAGACATGAATGGCTACACCTTC. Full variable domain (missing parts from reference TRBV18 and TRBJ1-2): NAGVMQNPRHLVRRRGQEARLRCSPMKGHSHVYWYRQLPEEGLKFMVYLQKENIIDESGMPKERFSAEFPKEGPSILRIQQVVRGDSAAYFCASSPDMNGYTFGSGTRLTVV.

CDR3: CASSPPGLAGTTDTQYF. CDR3 sequence (DNA): TGTGCCAGCTCCCCTCCGGGACTAGCGGGGACCACAGATACGCAGTATTTT. The V call is TRBV18, the J call TRBJ2-3; 13 positions match TRBD2. Per germline, CDR1 KGHSH and CDR2 LQKENI. The CDR3 runs 17 residues. The V segment lost 6 bases and the J segment 2 bases; nucleotides outside the gene matches: 8.

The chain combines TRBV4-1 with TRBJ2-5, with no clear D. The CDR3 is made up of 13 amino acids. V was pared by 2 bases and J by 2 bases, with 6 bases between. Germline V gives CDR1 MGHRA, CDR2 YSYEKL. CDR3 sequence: CASSQHLQETQYF. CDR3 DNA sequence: TGCGCCAGCAGCCAACACTTACAAGAGACCCAGTACTTC.

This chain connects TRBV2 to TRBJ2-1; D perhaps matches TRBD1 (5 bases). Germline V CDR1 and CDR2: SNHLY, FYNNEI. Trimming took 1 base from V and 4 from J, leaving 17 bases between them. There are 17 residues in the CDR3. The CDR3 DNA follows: TGTGCCAGCAGTGAAGGTGGAGCAGGGCAATTTTACAATGAGCAGTTCTTC. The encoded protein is CASSEGGAGQFYNEQFF.

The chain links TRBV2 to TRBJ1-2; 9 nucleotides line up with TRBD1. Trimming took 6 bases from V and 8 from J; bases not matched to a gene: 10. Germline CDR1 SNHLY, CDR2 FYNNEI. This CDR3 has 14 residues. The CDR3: CASRRPGQGGGYTF. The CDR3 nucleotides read TGTGCCAGCAGGCGCCCGGGACAGGGAGGGGGCTACACCTTC.

The CDR3, as DNA: TGTGCCAGTAGTATAGACGGGAACCGTTTGACCGGGGAGCTGTTTTTT. It encodes CASSIDGNRLTGELFF. V and J are TRBV19 and TRBJ2-2; a weak D match, TRBD2 (5 bases). Germline-derived CDR1 and CDR2 are LNHDA and SQIVND (reference sequence). The CDR3 has 16 residues. V was clipped by 0 bases and J by 5 bases, with 13 bases between them.

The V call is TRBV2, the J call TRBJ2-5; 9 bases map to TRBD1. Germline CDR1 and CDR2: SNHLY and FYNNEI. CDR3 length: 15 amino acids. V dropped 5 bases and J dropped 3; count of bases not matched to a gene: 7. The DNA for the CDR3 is TGTGCCAGCAGTCGACAGGGGGGCAGGGAAGAGACCCAGTACTTC. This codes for CASSRQGGREETQYF.

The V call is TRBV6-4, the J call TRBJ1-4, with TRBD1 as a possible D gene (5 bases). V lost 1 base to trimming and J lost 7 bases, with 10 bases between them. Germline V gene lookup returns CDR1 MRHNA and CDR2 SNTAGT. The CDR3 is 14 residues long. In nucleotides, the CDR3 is TGTGCCAGCAGTGACTTGCAGGGTAGTGAAAAACTGTTTTTT. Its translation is CASSDLQGSEKLFF.

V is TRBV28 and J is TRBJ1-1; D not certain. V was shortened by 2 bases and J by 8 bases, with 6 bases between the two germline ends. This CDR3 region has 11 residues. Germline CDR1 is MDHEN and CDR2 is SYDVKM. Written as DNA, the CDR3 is TGTGCCAGCAGTTTAGGGCAGGAAGCTTTCTTT. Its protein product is CASSLGQEAFF.

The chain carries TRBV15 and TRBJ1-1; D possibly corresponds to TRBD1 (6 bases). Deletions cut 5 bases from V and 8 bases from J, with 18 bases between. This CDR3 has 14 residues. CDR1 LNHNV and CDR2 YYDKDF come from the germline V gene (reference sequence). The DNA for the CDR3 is TGTGCCACCAGCCCCGGCTTAGGGGGTTTCGAAGCTTTCTTT. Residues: CATSPGLGGFEAFF.

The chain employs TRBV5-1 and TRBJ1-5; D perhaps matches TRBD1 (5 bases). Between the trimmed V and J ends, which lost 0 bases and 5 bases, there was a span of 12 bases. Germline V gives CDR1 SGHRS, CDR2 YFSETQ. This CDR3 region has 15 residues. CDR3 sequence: CASSLAGGGYQPQHF. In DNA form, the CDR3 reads TGCGCCAGCAGCTTGGCAGGCGGGGGATATCAGCCCCAGCATTTT.